These T cell receptor beta chains were read from a single sample in a study of blood T cell repertoires in COVID-19. TCRdb's table, derived via immunoSEQ multiplex PCR, lists solely in-frame clones and lacks some. The sample has more than 150,000 clones; nearly 80% are singletons. Sequenced: peripheral blood. Receptor source: a woman in her sixties or seventies with acute or convalescent COVID-19. The CDR3 runs from the conserved cysteine through the conserved F or W. A D gene is named only where the DNA matches it firmly. The size of a clone is reported for some rows only, either as once, few or many, or as a class for expanded clones.

D gene	clone size	V gene	CDR3 length	J gene	CDR3 DNA	CDR3 protein
TRBD1	once	TRBV4-2	14	TRBJ1-1	TGTGCCAGCAGCCAGACAGGGTATTACACTGAAGCTTTCTTT	CASSQTGYYTEAFF
.	.	TRBV9	14	TRBJ2-2	TGTGCCAGCAGCCCGCGGGGTAACACCGGGGAGCTGTTTTTT	CASSPRGNTGELFF
TRBD2	.	TRBV13	14	TRBJ2-2	TGTGCCAGCAGCCCCCAGGGAGGGACCGGGGAGCTGTTTTTT	CASSPQGGTGELFF
TRBD2	.	TRBV10-3	15	TRBJ2-7	TGTGCCATCAGTGAAGGACTAGCGGGAGTACACGAGCAGTACTTC	CAISEGLAGVHEQYF
TRBD1	.	TRBV30	17	TRBJ1-2	TGTGCCTGGAGTGCCCCGGGACAGCGTCTCGGTTTGTATGGCTACACCTTC	CAWSAPGQRLGLYGYTF
.	.	TRBV18	23	TRBJ2-3	TGTGCCAGCTCACCCACCACTCGGGTGTTCCTTGAAGGGCACAGGACCCGACCAGATACGCAGTATTTT	CASSPTTRVFLEGHRTRPDTQYF
TRBD1	.	TRBV6-5	13	TRBJ2-5	TGTGCCAGCGCCAGGGGGCACCAAGAGACCCAGTACTTC	CASARGHQETQYF
.	few	TRBV24-1	17	TRBJ2-2	TGTGCCACCAGTGTCGGCAGCAAGGAGTTAAGTACCGGGGAGCTGTTTTTT	CATSVGSKELSTGELFF
.	.	TRBV5-8	15	TRBJ2-1	TGTGCCAGCAGCAGGCGGCTAGGCTCCTACAATGAGCAGTTCTTC	CASSRRLGSYNEQFF
TRBD1	.	TRBV19	16	TRBJ1-4	TGTGCCAGTAGTATAGGGGCGGGACAGGGTAATGAAAAACTGTTTTTT	CASSIGAGQGNEKLFF
TRBD1	.	TRBV24-1	15	TRBJ1-2	TGTGCCACCAGTGATTTGGGACAGGGGGCGGCAGGCTACACCTTC	CATSDLGQGAAGYTF
.	.	TRBV9	13	TRBJ1-1	TGTGCCAGCAGCGCCGATAGTTGGACTGAAGCTTTCTTT	CASSADSWTEAFF
TRBD2	.	TRBV24-1	18	TRBJ2-2	TGTGCCACCAGTGATCAAAAAGGACTAGCGGGAGTCACCGGGGAGCTGTTTTTT	CATSDQKGLAGVTGELFF
TRBD1	.	TRBV4-1	14	TRBJ2-4	TGCGCCAGCAGCCAAGAAAGGGGGCTCAACATTCAGTACTTC	CASSQERGLNIQYF
TRBD2	.	TRBV6-5	14	TRBJ2-7	TGTGCCAGCAGCGAGTCGACTAGCGGGAGTAAGCAGTACTTC	CASSESTSGSKQYF
TRBD2	.	TRBV2	13	TRBJ2-7	TGTGCCACTACCGGGACTACGGTGAACGCGCAGTACTTC	CATTGTTVNAQYF
TRBD1	.	TRBV7-9	14	TRBJ1-6	TGTGCCATCCGACCGGGACAGGGGGATTCACCCCTCCACTTT	CAIRPGQGDSPLHF
.	few	TRBV9	17	TRBJ1-1	TGTGCCAGCAGCGTAGGTTCGGGGGGTGGCACTCTACTTGAAGCTTTCTTT	CASSVGSGGGTLLEAFF
.	.	TRBV6-5	15	TRBJ2-7	TGTGCCAGCAGCTTTGTTGGCGGAGATACCTACGAGCAGTACTTC	CASSFVGGDTYEQYF
.	.	TRBV19	14	TRBJ1-5	TGTGCCAGTAGAAAAGAGGCTGACTTCCAGCCCCAGCATTTT	CASRKEADFQPQHF
TRBD1	once	TRBV6-5	15	TRBJ1-4	TGTGCCAGCAGGGCGGACAGGGTGGCGGATGAAAAACTGTTTTTT	CASRADRVADEKLFF
.	.	TRBV19	15	TRBJ1-4	TGTGCCAGTAGTTTACACACCGCAACTAATGAAAAACTGTTTTTT	CASSLHTATNEKLFF
TRBD1	.	TRBV27	17	TRBJ2-6	TGTGCCAGCGGGGTCGGGACAGGGTACTCTGGGGCCAACGTCCTGACTTTC	CASGVGTGYSGANVLTF
.	.	TRBV29-1	14	TRBJ1-2	TGCAGCGTTGAAGACCGACAAAATAACTATGGCTACACCTTC	CSVEDRQNNYGYTF
TRBD1	.	TRBV3-1/TRBV3-2	14	TRBJ1-3	TGTGCCAGTTCCCAAGGGGGCGTGGGATACACCATATATTTT	CASSQGGVGYTIYF
.	few	TRBV24-1	15	TRBJ2-1	TGTGCCACCAGTGACCCCAGGGACATCTACAATGAGCAGTTCTTC	CATSDPRDIYNEQFF
TRBD2	few	TRBV27	16	TRBJ2-1	TGTGCCAGCAGTCTAACTAGCGGGAGCTCCTACAATGAGCAGTTCTTC	CASSLTSGSSYNEQFF
.	.	TRBV18	16	TRBJ1-3	TGTGCCAGCTCACCACCGGGGGGGTCCTCTGGAAACACCATATATTTT	CASSPPGGSSGNTIYF